Described below is a single TCR beta chain sequence and its context. Its antigen is unidentified. This specimen belongs to a study of cytomegalovirus exposure and HLA in healthy donors. Study conclusions and caveats: Later on, an analysis tied over 15,000 TCR beta sequences to HLA alleles at 0.05 false discovery rate. When analyzed later, a missense DCLRE1C variant was found to be linked to TCR beta V- and J-gene trimming. A few CMV-associated chains proved CMV antigen-specific in vitro.

PCR was performed using 60 Vbeta and 13 Jbeta primers. Clones were sequenced by immunoSEQ multiplex PCR, and TCRdb holds only the in-frame ones, with some missing. The sample lists 90,000 to 150,000 clones, 60% to 85% seen once, with less than 3.5% in the top ten. Germline values: CDR1 SQVTM, CDR2 ANQGSEA. The CDR3 is made up of 14 amino acids. V trimming: 7 bases; J trimming: 2 bases; junction bases outside the gene matches: 10. This sequence was found in a woman aged 40 to 50 in good health and CMV-seropositive. V usage is TRBV29-1 and J usage is TRBJ2-7; 8 bases are a match to TRBD1. Sequencing used PBMCs. CDR3 nucleotide sequence: TGCAGCGCCTGGGGCGGGACAGGACCCTACGAGCAGTACTTC. It codes for CSAWGGTGPYEQYF.